Listed below are T cell receptor beta chains from one sample, sequenced in a study of technical replicates of blood from a few donors. The data were produced by immunoSEQ multiplex PCR, yet TCRdb's version contains in-frame clones alone and is incomplete. The data show approximately 14,000 clones, with approximately 80% seen just once and 12% held by the top ten. The sequencing input was PBMCs. The receptors derive from a human donor in good health. Each CDR3 is given with its conserved first and last residue. A D gene is named only where the DNA matches it firmly. Not every row has a clone size; where given, it reads once, few, many or a size class.

clone_size,j_call,d_call,v_call,cdr3_aa,cdr3_nt
.,TRBJ2-7,TRBD1,TRBV28,CASSLLLMGTGGVGYEQYF,TGTGCCAGCAGTCTCCTATTGATGGGGACAGGGGGCGTCGGGTACGAGCAGTACTTC
.,TRBJ2-1,TRBD1,TRBV9,CASSVDQGRTGVEQFF,TGTGCCAGCAGCGTAGACCAGGGCCGGACAGGGGTTGAGCAGTTCTTC
few,TRBJ2-5,.,TRBV27,CASRTGSSSVETQYF,TGTGCCAGCAGGACAGGGAGTTCTAGCGTAGAGACCCAGTACTTC
.,TRBJ2-7,TRBD1,TRBV6-1,CASSEVDRGPREEQYF,TGTGCCAGCAGTGAGGTGGACAGGGGGCCTCGAGAGGAGCAGTACTTC
.,TRBJ2-2,TRBD2,TRBV4-2,CASSQIGAGDYTGELFF,TGTGCCAGCAGCCAAATTGGGGCGGGAGACTACACCGGGGAGCTGTTTTTT
once,TRBJ2-7,.,TRBV27,CASSLARGTPYEQYF,TGTGCCAGCAGTTTGGCACGGGGGACCCCCTACGAGCAGTACTTC
.,TRBJ1-2,.,TRBV5-4,CASSRETASYGYTF,TGTGCCAGCAGTCGAGAGACAGCCAGCTATGGCTACACCTTC
.,TRBJ2-7,.,TRBV5-8,CASSPGTRREQYF,TGTGCCAGCAGTCCCGGGACTCGCCGCGAGCAGTACTTC
.,TRBJ2-5,TRBD2,TRBV27,CASSFFGYAGGYETQYF,TGTGCCAGCAGTTTTTTCGGATACGCGGGGGGATACGAGACCCAGTACTTC
.,TRBJ2-5,TRBD2,TRBV28,CASSLGLAGRQETQYF,TGTGCCAGCAGTTTGGGACTAGCGGGACGCCAAGAGACCCAGTACTTC
.,TRBJ2-2,.,TRBV7-2,CASSAGAYTGELFF,TGTGCCAGCAGCGCCGGAGCATACACCGGGGAGCTGTTTTTT
.,TRBJ2-1,.,TRBV7-7,CASSSNPRDKQFF,TGTGCCAGCAGCTCCAACCCCCGGGACAAGCAGTTCTTC
.,TRBJ2-5,TRBD2,TRBV10-3,CAISEPAGVGLAGDQETQYF,TGTGCCATCAGTGAGCCCGCCGGAGTCGGACTAGCGGGAGATCAAGAGACCCAGTACTTC
.,TRBJ1-4,.,TRBV7-2,CASSPLAVPGLFF,TGTGCCAGCAGTCCTCTAGCGGTGCCTGGACTGTTTTTT
.,TRBJ2-1,TRBD2,TRBV5-8,CASSLEGGSSYNEQFF,TGTGCCAGCAGCTTGGAGGGCGGGAGCTCCTACAATGAGCAGTTCTTC
.,TRBJ2-5,.,TRBV29-1,CSVERGSETQYF,TGCAGCGTTGAAAGGGGGAGCGAGACCCAGTACTTC
few,TRBJ2-2,TRBD1,TRBV6-4,CASSDGTDTGELFF,TGTGCCAGCAGTGACGGGACAGACACCGGGGAGCTGTTTTTT
.,TRBJ1-2,.,TRBV5-4,CASSYPEGHGYTF,TGTGCCAGCAGCTACCCGGAGGGCCATGGCTACACCTTC
.,TRBJ2-1,.,TRBV6-1,CASSEGQAIRSYNEQFF,TGTGCCAGCAGTGAAGGCCAGGCGATAAGGTCCTACAATGAGCAGTTCTTC
few,TRBJ2-7,TRBD1,TRBV5-1,CASSATTGGGHEQYF,TGCGCCAGCAGCGCCACGACAGGGGGCGGCCACGAGCAGTACTTC
.,TRBJ2-7,.,TRBV5-1,CASSRNPGQSYEQYF,TGCGCCAGCAGCCGTAACCCGGGACAAAGCTACGAGCAGTACTTC
.,TRBJ2-5,TRBD2,TRBV6-1,CASRLTSGPQETQYF,TGTGCCAGCAGACTGACTAGCGGGCCCCAAGAGACCCAGTACTTC
.,TRBJ2-3,.,TRBV9,CASSVGAGSRRTDTQYF,TGTGCCAGCAGCGTAGGGGCGGGATCAAGGCGCACAGATACGCAGTATTTT
.,TRBJ2-7,.,TRBV18,CASSPPEDYEQYF,TGTGCCAGCTCACCACCGGAGGACTACGAGCAGTACTTC
.,TRBJ1-5,.,TRBV2,CASRAGSGGQPQHF,TGTGCCAGCAGGGCCGGGTCCGGAGGTCAGCCCCAGCATTTT
few,TRBJ1-5,TRBD1,TRBV19,CASSATGGNQPQHF,TGTGCCAGTAGTGCCACAGGGGGGAATCAGCCCCAGCATTTT
few,TRBJ2-7,TRBD1,TRBV18,CASSRAGTGAYEQYF,TGTGCCAGCTCACGGGCCGGGACAGGGGCCTACGAGCAGTACTTC
few,TRBJ1-5,.,TRBV6-1,CASSEAQRGQPQHF,TGTGCCAGCAGTGAAGCGCAAAGGGGTCAGCCCCAGCATTTT
.,TRBJ2-1,.,TRBV12-2,CASRLAGTGTSGRNEQFF,TGTGCAAGTCGCTTAGCGGGAACCGGGACTAGCGGGAGAAATGAGCAGTTCTTC
.,TRBJ2-1,.,TRBV6-4,CASSVTRAHEQFF,TGTGCCAGCAGCGTAACGCGGGCCCATGAGCAGTTCTTC
once,TRBJ2-7,TRBD2,TRBV27,CASSPGPWDYTYEQYF,TGTGCCAGCAGCCCGGGGCCATGGGACTACACCTACGAGCAGTACTTC
.,TRBJ2-1,.,TRBV7-6,CASSRLLFGSSYNEQFF,TGTGCCAGCAGCCGACTTCTATTCGGGAGCTCCTACAATGAGCAGTTCTTC
.,TRBJ2-5,TRBD2,TRBV5-1,CASSGGTSGGGETQYF,TGCGCCAGCAGCGGCGGGACTAGCGGTGGCGGGGAGACCCAGTACTTC
.,TRBJ2-3,.,TRBV9,CASSVGRGGGEDTQYF,TGTGCCAGCAGCGTAGGGCGCGGAGGCGGCGAGGATACGCAGTATTTT
.,TRBJ1-2,.,TRBV27,CASSLSGTPYNGYTF,TGTGCCAGCAGTTTATCGGGGACACCTTACAATGGCTACACCTTC
.,TRBJ2-2,.,TRBV7-7,CASSLAVVGELFF,TGTGCCAGCAGCTTGGCGGTGGTGGGGGAGCTGTTTTTT
.,TRBJ2-3,TRBD2,TRBV7-9,CASSLERAGGISDTQYF,TGTGCCAGCAGCTTAGAGCGAGCGGGAGGCATATCAGATACGCAGTATTTT
.,TRBJ2-3,TRBD2,TRBV19,CASTRGTSDDTQYF,TGTGCCAGTACTAGGGGGACTAGCGACGATACGCAGTATTTT
.,TRBJ2-1,.,TRBV10-3,CAISESDSNEQFF,TGTGCCATCAGTGAGTCGGACAGCAATGAGCAGTTCTTC
.,TRBJ2-7,TRBD1,TRBV6-6,CASSTLDRGEHEQYF,TGTGCCAGCAGTACCTTGGACAGGGGCGAGCACGAGCAGTACTTC
.,TRBJ2-6,.,TRBV21-1,CASSILGGGVVEGANVLTF,TGTGCCAGCAGCATTTTGGGAGGAGGGGTGGTGGAAGGGGCCAACGTCCTGACTTTC
.,TRBJ2-7,TRBD1,TRBV9,CASSAQPGQGFNEQYF,TGTGCCAGCAGCGCCCAACCGGGACAGGGTTTCAACGAGCAGTACTTC
.,TRBJ2-5,TRBD2,TRBV5-1,CASSLLTSGRQTQYF,TGCGCCAGCAGCTTGCTGACTAGCGGGAGACAGACCCAGTACTTC
.,TRBJ2-1,.,TRBV6-1,CAITGGIGYNEQFF,TGTGCCATAACGGGCGGGATAGGCTACAATGAGCAGTTCTTC